This TCR beta chain is from a study of T cells in Graves' hyperthyroidism and ophthalmopathy. In this sample, this clonotype turned up many times. Germline V CDR1 and CDR2: MDHEN, SYDVKM. This CDR3 has 16 residues. The V and J ends lost 6 bases and 7 bases respectively, with 19 bases between them. The patients, who ranged from 18 to 65 in age, presented with newly diagnosed hyperthyroidism lasting under 2 months. Researchers amplified the TCR beta CDR3 regions from RNA transcripts. First-round RT-PCR targeting the TCR CDR3 was performed with the HTBI primer set. TCRdb reanalysed the multiplex PCR reads using MiXCR and keeps one entry per CDR3 protein. The table shows about 480,000 distinct CDR3 sequences, with approximately 15% occurring only once.

Sequencing was done on a sample of blood. The chain carries TRBV28 and TRBJ1-6, with a weak D call TRBD1 (6 bases). The TCR sequence derives from a woman aged 18-29 years with Graves' hyperthyroidism. This CDR3 reads CASSHRSTGSNSPLHF. The CDR3, as DNA: TGTGCCAGCAGCCACCGTTCGACAGGATCGAATTCACCCCTCCACTTT.